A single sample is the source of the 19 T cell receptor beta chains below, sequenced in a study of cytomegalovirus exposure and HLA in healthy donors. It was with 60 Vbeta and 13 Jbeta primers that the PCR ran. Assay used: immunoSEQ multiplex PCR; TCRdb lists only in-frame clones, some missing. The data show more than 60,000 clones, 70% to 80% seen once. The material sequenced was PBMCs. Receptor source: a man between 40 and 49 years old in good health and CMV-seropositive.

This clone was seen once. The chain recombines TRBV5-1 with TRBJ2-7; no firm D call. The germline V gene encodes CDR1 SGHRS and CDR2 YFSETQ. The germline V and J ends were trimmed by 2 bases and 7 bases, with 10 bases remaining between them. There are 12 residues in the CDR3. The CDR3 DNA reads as TGCGCCAGCAGCTTTTCAGGTGGAGAGCAGTACTTC. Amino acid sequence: CASSFSGGEQYF.

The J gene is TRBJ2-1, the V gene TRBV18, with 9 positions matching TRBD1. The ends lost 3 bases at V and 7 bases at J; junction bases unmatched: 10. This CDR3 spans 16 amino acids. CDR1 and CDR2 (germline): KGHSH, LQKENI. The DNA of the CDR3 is TGTGCCAGCTCACCCCGCGGACAGGGGAGAATGAATGAGCAGTTCTTC. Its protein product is CASSPRGQGRMNEQFF. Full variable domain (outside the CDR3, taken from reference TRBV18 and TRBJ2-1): NAGVMQNPRHLVRRRGQEARLRCSPMKGHSHVYWYRQLPEEGLKFMVYLQKENIIDESGMPKERFSAEFPKEGPSILRIQQVVRGDSAAYFCASSPRGQGRMNEQFFGPGTRLTVL.

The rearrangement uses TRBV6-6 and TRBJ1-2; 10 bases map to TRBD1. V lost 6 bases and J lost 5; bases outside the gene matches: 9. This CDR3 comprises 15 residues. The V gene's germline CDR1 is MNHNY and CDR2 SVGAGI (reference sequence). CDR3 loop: CASREGDRGGYGYTF. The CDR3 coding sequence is TGTGCCAGCAGAGAGGGGGACAGGGGCGGTTATGGCTACACCTTC.

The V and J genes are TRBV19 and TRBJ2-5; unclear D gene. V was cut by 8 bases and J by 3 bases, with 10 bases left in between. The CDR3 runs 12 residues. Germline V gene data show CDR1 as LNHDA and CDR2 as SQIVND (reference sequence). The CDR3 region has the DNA TGTGCCAGTTCATTCCCTAAAGAGACCCAGTACTTC. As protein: CASSFPKETQYF.

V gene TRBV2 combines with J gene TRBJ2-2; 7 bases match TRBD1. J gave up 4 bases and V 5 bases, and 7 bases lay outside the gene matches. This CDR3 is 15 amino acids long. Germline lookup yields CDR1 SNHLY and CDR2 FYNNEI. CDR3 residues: CASSLKGAGTGELFF. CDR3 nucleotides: TGTGCCAGCAGTTTAAAGGGGGCCGGCACCGGGGAGCTGTTTTTT. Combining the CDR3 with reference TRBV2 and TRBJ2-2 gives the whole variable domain EPEVTQTPSHQVTQMGQEVILRCVPISNHLYFYWYRQILGQKVEFLVSFYNNEISEKSEIFDDQFSVERPDGSNFTLKIRSTKLEDSAMYFCASSLKGAGTGELFFGEGSRLTVL.

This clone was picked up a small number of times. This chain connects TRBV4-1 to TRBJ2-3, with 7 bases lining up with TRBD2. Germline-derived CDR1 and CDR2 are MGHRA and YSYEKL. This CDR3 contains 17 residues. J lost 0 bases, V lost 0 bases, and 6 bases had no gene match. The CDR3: CASSQDGAGYSTDTQYF. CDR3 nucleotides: TGCGCCAGCAGCCAAGATGGAGCGGGATACAGCACAGATACGCAGTATTTT.

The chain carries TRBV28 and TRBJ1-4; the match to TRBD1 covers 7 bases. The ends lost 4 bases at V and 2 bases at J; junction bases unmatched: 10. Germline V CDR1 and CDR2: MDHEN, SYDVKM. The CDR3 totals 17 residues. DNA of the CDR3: TGTGCCAGCAGTTCCCTCCTTACAGGGGCTACTAATGAAAAACTGTTTTTT. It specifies CASSSLLTGATNEKLFF.

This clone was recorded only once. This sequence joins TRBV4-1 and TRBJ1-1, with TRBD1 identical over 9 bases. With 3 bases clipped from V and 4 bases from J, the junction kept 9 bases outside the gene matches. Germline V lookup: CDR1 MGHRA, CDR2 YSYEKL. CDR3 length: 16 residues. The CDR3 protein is CASSQGRGTGRTEAFF. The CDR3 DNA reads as TGCGCCAGCAGCCAGGGGCGGGGGACAGGGCGCACTGAAGCTTTCTTT.

The CDR3 DNA is TGTGCCAGCAGCTTAGGGGGGGCCAGTGGCTACACCTTC. This codes for CASSLGGASGYTF. V and J are TRBV2 and TRBJ1-2, with D tentatively TRBD1 (6 bases). V was shortened by 6 bases and J by 7 bases, with 15 bases between the two germline ends. This CDR3 region has 13 residues. CDR1 SNHLY and CDR2 FYNNEI come from the germline V gene. Full variable domain (outside the CDR3, taken from reference TRBV2 and TRBJ1-2): EPEVTQTPSHQVTQMGQEVILRCVPISNHLYFYWYRQILGQKVEFLVSFYNNEISEKSEIFDDQFSVERPDGSNFTLKIRSTKLEDSAMYFCASSLGGASGYTFGSGTRLTVV.

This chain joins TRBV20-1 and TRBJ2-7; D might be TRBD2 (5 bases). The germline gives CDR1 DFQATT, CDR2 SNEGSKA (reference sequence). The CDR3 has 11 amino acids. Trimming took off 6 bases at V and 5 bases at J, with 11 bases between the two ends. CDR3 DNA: TGCAGTGCGCGCGCCGGGGACGAGCAGTACTTC. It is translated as CSARAGDEQYF.

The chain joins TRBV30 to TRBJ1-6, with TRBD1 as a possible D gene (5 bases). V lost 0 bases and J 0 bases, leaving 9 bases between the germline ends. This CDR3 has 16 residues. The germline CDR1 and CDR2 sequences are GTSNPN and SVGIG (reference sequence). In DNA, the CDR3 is TGTGCCTGGAGTGTATGGGGCAGCTCCTATAATTCACCCCTCCACTTT. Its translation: CAWSVWGSSYNSPLHF.

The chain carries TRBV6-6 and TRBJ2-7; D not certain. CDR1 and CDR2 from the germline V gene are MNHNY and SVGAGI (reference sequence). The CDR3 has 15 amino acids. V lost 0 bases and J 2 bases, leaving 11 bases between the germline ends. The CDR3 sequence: CASSYSSLSTYEQYF. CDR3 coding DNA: TGTGCCAGCAGTTACTCATCCCTTAGTACCTACGAGCAGTACTTC.

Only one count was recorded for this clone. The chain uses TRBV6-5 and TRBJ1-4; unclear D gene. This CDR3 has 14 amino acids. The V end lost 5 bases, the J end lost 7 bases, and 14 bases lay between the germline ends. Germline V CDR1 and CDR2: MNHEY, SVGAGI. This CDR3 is CASSDAYRGEKLFF. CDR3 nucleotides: TGTGCCAGCAGTGACGCCTACCGGGGTGAAAAACTGTTTTTT.

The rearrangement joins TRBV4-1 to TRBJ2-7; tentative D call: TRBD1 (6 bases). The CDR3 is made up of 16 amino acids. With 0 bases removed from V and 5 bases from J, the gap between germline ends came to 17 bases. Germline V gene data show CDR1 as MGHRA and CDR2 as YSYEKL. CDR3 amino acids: CASSQDRHRVPHEQYF. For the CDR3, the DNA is TGCGCCAGCAGCCAAGATCGGCACAGGGTTCCCCACGAGCAGTACTTC.

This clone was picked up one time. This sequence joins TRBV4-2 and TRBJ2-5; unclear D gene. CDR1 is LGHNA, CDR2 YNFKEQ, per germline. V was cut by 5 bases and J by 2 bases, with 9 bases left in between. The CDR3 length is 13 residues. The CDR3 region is CASSVTVQETQYF. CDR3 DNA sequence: TGTGCCAGCAGCGTCACTGTACAAGAGACCCAGTACTTC.

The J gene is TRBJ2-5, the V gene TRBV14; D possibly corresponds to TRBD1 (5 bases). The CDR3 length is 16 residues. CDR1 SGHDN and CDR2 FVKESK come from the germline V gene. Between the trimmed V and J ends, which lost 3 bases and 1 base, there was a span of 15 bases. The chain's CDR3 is CASSHAYRSLQETQYF. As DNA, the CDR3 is TGTGCCAGCAGCCACGCGTACAGGTCCCTCCAAGAGACCCAGTACTTC.

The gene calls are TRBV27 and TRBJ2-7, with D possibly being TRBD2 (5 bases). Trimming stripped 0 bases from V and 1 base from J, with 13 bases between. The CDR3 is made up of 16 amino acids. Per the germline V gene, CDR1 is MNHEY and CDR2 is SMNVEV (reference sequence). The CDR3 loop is CASSLSSTTSSYEQYF. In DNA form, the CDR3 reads TGTGCCAGCAGTTTATCGTCCACCACTAGTTCCTACGAGCAGTACTTC.

CDR3 nucleotides: TGTGCCAGCAGTGGATCAGGGGTTGAACCCCAGCATTTT. This translates into CASSGSGVEPQHF. The J gene is TRBJ1-5, the V gene TRBV2; the D gene is possibly TRBD1 (6 bases). This CDR3 region has 13 residues. V was shortened by 4 bases and J by 10 bases, with 14 bases between the two germline ends. Per germline, CDR1 SNHLY and CDR2 FYNNEI. Variable domain in full (rest from reference TRBV2 and TRBJ1-5): EPEVTQTPSHQVTQMGQEVILRCVPISNHLYFYWYRQILGQKVEFLVSFYNNEISEKSEIFDDQFSVERPDGSNFTLKIRSTKLEDSAMYFCASSGSGVEPQHFGDGTRLSIL.

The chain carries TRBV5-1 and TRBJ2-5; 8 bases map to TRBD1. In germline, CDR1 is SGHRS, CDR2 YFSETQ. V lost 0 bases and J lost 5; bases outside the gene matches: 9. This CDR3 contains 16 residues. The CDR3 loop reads CASSLDFRGLRETQYF. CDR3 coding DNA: TGCGCCAGCAGCTTGGACTTCAGGGGGCTGAGGGAGACCCAGTACTTC.